The source of this TCR beta chain is a study of identical twins. This CDR3 is 14 amino acids long. Germline V gene sequence: CDR1 ENHRY, CDR2 SYGVKD. V lost 6 bases and J 2 bases, leaving 13 bases between the germline ends. TCRdb reanalysed the 5' RACE reads using MiXCR and keeps one entry per CDR3 protein. The sample includes fewer than 450,000 distinct CDR3 sequences, 8.5% to 10% of them seen just once. The sequence was obtained from a woman in her forties or fifties in good health. V usage is TRBV10-3 and J usage is TRBJ1-2; unclear D gene. Specimen: naive T cells sorted from blood. As DNA, the CDR3 is TGTGCCATCAGGGCTGGGTTTGGGAACTATGGCTACACCTTC. This codes for CAIRAGFGNYGYTF.